The 21 T cell receptor beta chains below all came from one sample that was sequenced in a study of CD4 T cells in relation to SARS-CoV-2 and coronaviruses. Clones were read by immunoSEQ multiplex PCR, and TCRdb kept only the in-frame ones, dropping some. The sample has about 36,000 clones, roughly four fifths seen once. No antigen has been identified for these receptors. Sequencing was carried out using naive CD4+ T cells from PBMCs, cultured in vitro. Sample subset: naive CD4+ T cells isolated by negative enrichment. The receptors here all came from an adult with COVID-19.

The CDR3 spells CASSRTDNEQFF. CDR3 DNA: TGTGCCAGCAGTCGGACAGACAATGAGCAGTTCTTC. The V and J genes are TRBV27 and TRBJ2-1; TRBD1 might be the D (6 bases). The ends were cut back, 5 bases at V and 5 bases at J, with 7 bases in the middle. From germline, CDR1 is MNHEY and CDR2 SMNVEV (reference sequence). This CDR3 comprises 12 residues.

The V and J genes are TRBV11-2 and TRBJ1-3, with D unclear. Germline V CDR1 and CDR2: SGHAT, FQNNGV. V lost 0 bases to trimming and J lost 0 bases, with 6 bases between them. This CDR3 spans 15 amino acids. In DNA, the CDR3 is TGTGCCAGCAGCTTAGAAGGCAGCTCTGGAAACACCATATATTTT. Its translation: CASSLEGSSGNTIYF.

V usage is TRBV4-2 and J usage is TRBJ1-5; D gene ambiguous. The CDR3 length is 13 residues. From germline, CDR1 is LGHNA and CDR2 YNFKEQ. V lost 2 bases and J lost 4, with 6 bases in between. The CDR3, as DNA: TGTGCCAGCAGCCAACAAGGGAATCAGCCCCAGCATTTT. It encodes CASSQQGNQPQHF.

The chain links TRBV6-2 or TRBV6-3 to TRBJ1-5; D is unclear. The CDR3 has 15 amino acids. The V gene lost 0 bases and the J gene lost 6 bases, with 12 bases spanning the gap. Germline V gives CDR1 MNHEY, CDR2 SVGEGT. The CDR3 DNA reads TGTGCCAGCAGTTACTCGATGGGGAGGCGTCAGCCCCAGCATTTT. This sequence encodes CASSYSMGRRQPQHF.

The V call is TRBV6-2 or TRBV6-3, the J call TRBJ2-3; TRBD2 might be the D (5 bases). The CDR3 loop spans 18 amino acids. V lost 0 bases, J lost 2 bases, and 18 bases lay in between. Germline CDR1 and CDR2: MNHEY and SVGEGT. CDR3 bases: TGTGCCAGCAGTTACTCGAGTCTTGGGAGTTGGGACACAGATACGCAGTATTTT. This sequence encodes CASSYSSLGSWDTDTQYF.

The rearrangement links TRBV6-2 or TRBV6-3 to TRBJ2-6; D possibly corresponds to TRBD2 (6 bases). V was cut by 5 bases and J by 2 bases, with 10 bases left in between. The CDR3 is 15 amino acids. Germline CDR1 and CDR2: MNHEY and SVGEGT. CDR3 sequence (DNA): TGTGCCAGCAGTAGGCCGGGGGCTGGGGCCAACGTCCTGACTTTC. Its protein is CASSRPGAGANVLTF.

This chain joins TRBV24-1 and TRBJ2-7; TRBD2 aligns across 11 bases. Per germline, CDR1 KGHDR and CDR2 SFDVKD. After removal of 5 bases from V and 1 base from J, the junction contained 15 bases not matched to a gene. This CDR3 contains 19 residues. The CDR3 region is CATSAPGGLAGGPSYEQYF. The CDR3 DNA is TGTGCCACCAGTGCCCCCGGGGGGTTAGCGGGAGGGCCGTCCTACGAGCAGTACTTC.

This clone was seen just once. This rearrangement joins TRBV4-1 to TRBJ2-1; 9 nucleotides line up with TRBD2. The CDR3 runs to 17 residues. The germline gives CDR1 MGHRA, CDR2 YSYEKL. V dropped 6 bases and J dropped 0; count of bases not matched to a gene: 9. CDR3 nucleotide sequence: TGCGCCAGCAGGATTGGACTAGCGTTGAGCTCCTACAATGAGCAGTTCTTC. It is translated as CASRIGLALSSYNEQFF.

The rearrangement uses TRBV6-1 and TRBJ2-7; 11 nucleotides align to TRBD2. The V gene's germline CDR1 is MNHNS and CDR2 SASEGT. This CDR3 region has 15 residues. Germline trimming cut 2 bases from V and 0 bases from J; bases unmatched to any gene: 0. CDR3 residues: CASSELAGGSYEQYF. For the CDR3, the DNA is TGTGCCAGCAGTGAACTAGCGGGAGGCTCCTACGAGCAGTACTTC.

This chain links TRBV29-1 with TRBJ1-4; a possible D gene is TRBD1 (6 bases). The CDR3 runs to 11 residues. The V gene lost 3 bases and the J gene lost 8 bases, with 7 bases spanning the gap. The germline V gene has CDR1 SQVTM and CDR2 ANQGSEA. This CDR3 reads CSVEGGEKLFF. The DNA of the CDR3 is TGCAGCGTTGAGGGGGGCGAAAAACTGTTTTTT.

This clone was picked up one time. The J gene is TRBJ1-4, the V gene TRBV18; possible D gene TRBD1, 5 bases. Per the germline V gene, CDR1 is KGHSH and CDR2 is LQKENI. The CDR3 runs to 13 residues. Between the trimmed V and J ends, which lost 3 bases and 8 bases, there was a span of 10 bases. The DNA of the CDR3 is TGTGCCAGCTCACCCCGGGACCGAGAAAAACTGTTTTTT. This translates into CASSPRDREKLFF.

This chain uses TRBV30 with TRBJ2-5; 9 nucleotides align to TRBD2. V was pared by 5 bases and J by 3 bases, with 1 base of the junction left unmatched. The CDR3 sequence is 12 residues long. Germline CDR1 is GTSNPN and CDR2 is SVGIG (reference sequence). CDR3 region: CAWGLAKETQYF. CDR3 coding DNA: TGTGCCTGGGGACTAGCGAAAGAGACCCAGTACTTC. The complete variable domain, with remaining parts taken from reference TRBV30 and TRBJ2-5, reads SQTIHQWPATLVQPVGSPLSLECTVEGTSNPNLYWYRQAAGRGLQLLFYSVGIGQISSEVPQNLSASRPQDRQFILSSKKLLLSDSGFYLCAWGLAKETQYFGPGTRLLVL.

Worth noting for this clone: One junction end does not reproduce the germline sequence, and a read error may be involved. The chain employs TRBV3-1 (or the pseudogene TRBV3-2) and TRBJ2-1, with D possibly being TRBD1 (6 bases). Germline CDR1 reads LGHDT; CDR2 reads YNNKEL (reference sequence). This CDR3 is 10 amino acids long. The CDR3 is CASSQDRTVF. CDR3 sequence (DNA): TGTGCCAGCAGCCAAGATAGGACAGTCTTC.

The chain uses TRBV15 and TRBJ1-4; D gene uncertain. The CDR3 is 16 residues long. Deletions cut 1 base from V and 1 base from J, with 10 bases between. CDR1 and CDR2 from the germline V gene are LNHNV and YYDKDF (reference sequence). The CDR3, as DNA: TGTGCCACCAGCAGAGGGTATTCAGGAACTAATGAAAAACTGTTTTTT. It codes for CATSRGYSGTNEKLFF.

The chain combines TRBV18 with TRBJ2-7; 7 bases line up with TRBD1. Trimming removed 3 bases from V and 1 base from J; junction bases left unmatched: 6. CDR1 and CDR2 from the germline V gene are KGHSH and LQKENI. CDR3 length equals 15 residues. CDR3 amino acids: CASSPPGQLSYEQYF. The CDR3 DNA is TGTGCCAGCTCACCCCCGGGACAGCTTTCCTACGAGCAGTACTTC. The variable domain in full, with the rest retrieved from reference TRBV18 and TRBJ2-7, is NAGVMQNPRHLVRRRGQEARLRCSPMKGHSHVYWYRQLPEEGLKFMVYLQKENIIDESGMPKERFSAEFPKEGPSILRIQQVVRGDSAAYFCASSPPGQLSYEQYFGPGTRLTVT.

The rearrangement joins TRBV18 to TRBJ1-1; D uncertain. CDR1 and CDR2 (germline): KGHSH, LQKENI. V was cut by 4 bases and J by 2 bases, with 8 bases left in between. The CDR3 runs to 13 residues. In nucleotides, the CDR3 is TGTGCCAGCTCACAAGCACTAAACACTGAAGCTTTCTTT. Translating gives CASSQALNTEAFF.

The chain is built from TRBV15 and TRBJ1-4, with 7 bases that match TRBD1. The CDR3 spans 16 residues. Trimming cost V 0 bases and J 6 bases; bases outside gene matches: 7. Germline V gene sequence: CDR1 LNHNV, CDR2 YYDKDF (reference sequence). The CDR3 sequence: CATSRDSPGGDEKLFF. The CDR3 nucleotides are TGTGCCACCAGCAGAGATTCGCCAGGGGGGGATGAAAAACTGTTTTTT.

The chain carries TRBV18 and TRBJ1-3, with D possibly matching TRBD1 (5 bases). The germline gives CDR1 KGHSH, CDR2 LQKENI. The CDR3 is 16 amino acids. Trimming removed 2 bases at V and 0 bases at J, with 11 bases between. The CDR3 sequence is CASSPMSTDSGNTIYF. In DNA form, the CDR3 reads TGTGCCAGCTCACCAATGTCGACAGACTCTGGAAACACCATATATTTT.

This clone was seen a few times. The chain is built from TRBV7-3 and TRBJ1-1, with D perhaps TRBD1 (6 bases). The V gene's germline CDR1 is SGHTA and CDR2 FQGTGA. The V and J ends lost 6 bases and 1 base respectively, with 15 bases between them. This CDR3 has 15 amino acids. The CDR3 DNA is TGTGCCAGCAGACCGAGCCAGGGGTCGAACACTGAAGCTTTCTTT. This encodes CASRPSQGSNTEAFF.

The J gene is TRBJ2-3, the V gene TRBV4-1; D may match TRBD1 or TRBD2 (6 bases each). CDR1 and CDR2 from the germline V gene are MGHRA and YSYEKL. Trimming shortened V by 2 bases and J by 4 bases, and 16 bases separated the two germline ends. This CDR3 has 16 amino acids. The CDR3 sequence is CASSQISLGGPDTQYF. The CDR3 DNA follows: TGCGCCAGCAGCCAAATCAGCCTAGGGGGGCCAGATACGCAGTATTTT.

V gene TRBV29-1 combines with J gene TRBJ2-5, with 7 bases aligning to TRBD2. Germline-derived CDR1 and CDR2 are SQVTM and ANQGSEA. The CDR3 length is 13 residues. V lost 7 bases and J lost 9; bases outside the gene matches: 14. CDR3 in amino acids: CSARDGLVVPQYF. CDR3 coding DNA: TGCAGCGCTAGAGACGGACTAGTGGTCCCCCAGTACTTC.